This TCR beta chain was profiled in a study of beta chain features in type 1 diabetes. Whole-study results and caveats: The naive, central memory and Treg TCRB repertoires showed an apparent similarity that was greater among patients than among healthy donors. Significant though moderate, a shortening of TCRB CDR3s appeared in all four CD4+ subsets of Type 1 diabetes patients.

The CDR3 runs 16 residues. Germline lookup yields CDR1 MDHEN and CDR2 SYDVKM. V shed 8 bases and J shed 3 bases, with 19 bases lying between them. All of the isolated RNA was reverse transcribed, so expressed TCRB transcripts were sequenced. TCRdb keeps only in-frame clones here, not all; method: immunoSEQ multiplex PCR. The profile shows a few hundred thousand clones, over 11% of them singletons. One heparinised blood draw, averaging around 0.12 L, came from each donor. Using CD45RO/CCR7/CD25/CD127/CD95/CD27, CD4+ naive, central memory, regulatory and stem cell-like memory cells were sorted. This clone came up a few times. Its antigen is not identified.

This TCR derives from a man aged 25-45 years with type 1 diabetes. Sequencing was carried out using naive CD4+ T cells from blood. The chain employs TRBV28 and TRBJ2-2; the D gene is possibly TRBD2 (6 bases). The CDR3 protein is CASRPPRTTDTGELFF. In DNA, the CDR3 is TGTGCCAGCCGTCCGCCGCGGACTACAGACACCGGGGAGCTGTTTTTT.